The rows below give T cell receptor beta chains drawn from one sample of a study of blood T cell repertoires in COVID-19. The protocol was immunoSEQ multiplex PCR, while the TCRdb copy is restricted to in-frame clones and leaves out a portion. The sample has about 250,000 clones; about 88% are singletons. The sample consisted of peripheral blood. Source of these receptors: a middle-aged woman who had recovered from COVID-19. Each CDR3 is given with its conserved first and last residue. D genes are given only for firm matches. Expanded clones are given a class, and other clones once, few, many or no size at all.

TRBD2	.	TRBV3-1/TRBV3-2	TRBJ2-2	CASSPAGTSGGMNTGELFF	TGTGCCAGCAGCCCAGCCGGGACTAGCGGGGGAATGAACACCGGGGAGCTGTTTTTT
.	.	TRBV6-2/TRBV6-3	TRBJ2-5	CASSNHRDGEETQYF	TGTGCCAGCAGTAACCACAGGGATGGTGAGGAGACCCAGTACTTC
.	.	TRBV4-1	TRBJ1-5	CASSQELSLIPNQPQHF	TGCGCCAGCAGCCAAGAGTTGAGTCTCATCCCCAATCAGCCCCAGCATTTT
.	.	TRBV6-6	TRBJ1-2	CASSRGATPKSSRGYTF	TGTGCCAGCAGTCGGGGGGCAACCCCCAAAAGTTCGCGCGGCTACACCTTC
.	.	TRBV6-5	TRBJ1-2	CASSPQGNRGYTF	TGTGCCAGCAGCCCACAGGGCAATCGCGGCTACACCTTC
.	.	TRBV7-9	TRBJ1-6	CASSPSVSAPLHF	TGTGCCAGCAGCCCCTCTGTATCCGCACCCCTCCACTTT
TRBD1	.	TRBV7-3	TRBJ2-2	CASSLRQGTNTGELFF	TGTGCCAGCAGCTTACGACAGGGAACGAACACCGGGGAGCTGTTTTTT
TRBD1	.	TRBV5-1	TRBJ1-3	CASSLVGQGSSGNTIYF	TGCGCCAGCAGCTTGGTAGGACAGGGGTCTTCTGGAAACACCATATATTTT
.	.	TRBV28	TRBJ2-7	CASSFRQASNEQYF	TGTGCCAGCAGTTTTAGGCAGGCCTCCAACGAGCAGTACTTC
.	.	TRBV5-1	TRBJ2-3	CASNLGASTDTQYF	TGCGCCAGCAACCTGGGGGCTAGCACAGATACGCAGTATTTT
TRBD2	.	TRBV15	TRBJ2-3	CATSRWTSGGTDTQYF	TGTGCCACCAGCAGATGGACTAGCGGGGGGACAGATACGCAGTATTTT
.	.	TRBV7-2	TRBJ2-1	CASSLDSAYNEQFF	TGTGCCAGCAGCTTAGATTCAGCCTACAATGAGCAGTTCTTC
TRBD2	few	TRBV9	TRBJ2-1	CASSVDPGGRNEQFF	TGTGCCAGCAGCGTAGACCCGGGAGGGCGGAATGAGCAGTTCTTC
.	.	TRBV27	TRBJ1-6	CASRTPGGGNSPLHF	TGTGCCAGCAGGACCCCTGGCGGTGGGAATTCACCCCTCCACTTT
.	.	TRBV15	TRBJ1-2	CATSRDRRQVDGYTF	TGTGCCACCAGCAGAGATCGACGACAGGTGGATGGCTACACCTTC
TRBD1	.	TRBV28	TRBJ1-5	CASRSGQGANQPQHF	TGTGCCAGCAGATCCGGACAGGGGGCAAATCAGCCCCAGCATTTT
.	.	TRBV19	TRBJ2-1	CASSSSHSAVYNEQFF	TGTGCCAGTAGTTCTAGCCACTCGGCGGTTTACAATGAGCAGTTCTTC
TRBD2	.	TRBV6-5	TRBJ2-1	CASGEPGTRDNEQFF	TGTGCCAGCGGAGAGCCCGGGACTAGAGACAATGAGCAGTTCTTC
.	.	TRBV28	TRBJ1-2	CASSPPGRNGYTF	TGTGCCAGCAGCCCGCCCGGCAGGAATGGCTACACCTTC
TRBD2	.	TRBV11-3	TRBJ2-1	CASSLRASGGQSSYNEQFF	TGTGCCAGCAGCTTGCGAGCTAGCGGGGGGCAGAGCTCCTACAATGAGCAGTTCTTC
TRBD1	once	TRBV28	TRBJ1-5	CASSLDRVNQPQHF	TGTGCCAGCAGTTTGGACAGGGTGAATCAGCCCCAGCATTTT
.	.	TRBV19	TRBJ1-2	CASKGRRLNLNYGYTF	TGTGCCAGTAAAGGCAGGAGGTTAAACCTTAACTATGGCTACACCTTC
TRBD1	.	TRBV6-2/TRBV6-3	TRBJ1-5	CASSAQTGVSNQPQHF	TGTGCCAGCAGTGCTCAGACAGGGGTTAGCAATCAGCCCCAGCATTTT
.	.	TRBV7-2	TRBJ2-7	CASSREQGAEQYF	TGTGCCAGCAGCCGGGAGCAGGGCGCCGAGCAGTACTTC
TRBD2	.	TRBV27	TRBJ2-7	CASRVAGGFYEQYF	TGTGCCAGCAGGGTTGCGGGGGGGTTCTACGAGCAGTACTTC
TRBD1	.	TRBV6-5	TRBJ1-2	CASSYSLRDRGYGYTF	TGTGCCAGCAGTTACTCCTTACGGGACAGGGGCTATGGCTACACCTTC
.	.	TRBV9	TRBJ2-7	CASSPRSGSYEQYF	TGTGCCAGCAGCCCCCGTAGTGGCTCCTACGAGCAGTACTTC
TRBD1	.	TRBV5-1	TRBJ1-3	CASSPGTVAGNTIYF	TGCGCCAGCAGCCCCGGGACAGTTGCTGGAAACACCATATATTTT
TRBD1	.	TRBV6-5	TRBJ1-5	CASSLDRGRNQPQHF	TGTGCCAGCAGCCTGGACAGGGGGAGGAATCAGCCCCAGCATTTT
.	.	TRBV7-2	TRBJ1-1	CASSLYRVTNTEAFF	TGTGCCAGCAGCTTATATCGGGTTACGAACACTGAAGCTTTCTTT
.	.	TRBV2	TRBJ2-7	CASSEEPASSYEQYF	TGTGCCAGCAGTGAGGAGCCAGCAAGCTCCTACGAGCAGTACTTC
TRBD1	.	TRBV18	TRBJ1-1	CASSPTGGGTEAFF	TGTGCCAGCTCACCAACAGGGGGAGGCACTGAAGCTTTCTTT